This TCR beta chain originates from a study of T cells in tuberculosis. The wider study: IGRA-negative adolescents, IGRA-positive adolescents with latent tuberculosis and adults with active tuberculosis formed this South African cohort.

Overall study findings and caveats: Active tuberculosis patients had shorter CDR3-alpha; the beta difference was nonsignificant.

Produced via immunoSEQ multiplex PCR; TCRdb's table is partial and in-frame only. The data hold 30,000 to 45,000 clones, with roughly 93% observed a single time. With regard to this clone: What it binds is not known.

Germline V lookup: CDR1 LGHNA, CDR2 YSLEER. Trimming took off 0 bases at V and 3 bases at J, with 8 bases between the two ends. This CDR3 has 14 amino acids. The sequenced sample consisted of PBMCs. This chain joins TRBV4-3 and TRBJ1-1, with a possible D match to TRBD1 (5 bases). This clonotype was sampled from a donor between 10 and 35 years old with latent tuberculosis or without tuberculosis infection. Some clones in this sample may be carry-over from other donors' samples. The CDR3: CASSQDSGDTEAFF. The CDR3 DNA reads TGCGCCAGCAGCCAAGATTCGGGGGACACTGAAGCTTTCTTT.